This paragraph covers one TCR beta chain sequence. This clone's antigen is unknown. Base-call qualities are not available, and no considerably larger clone is one nucleotide away. The record originates from a study of blood T cell repertoires in COVID-19 (dated by TCRdb to 2018 to 2020). Describing the broader study: Collaborator samples came from the United States, Italy and Spain and covered acute and convalescent phases of COVID-19. The dataset comprised deeply sampled blood TCRbeta repertoires from subjects exposed to, actively infected with, or recovered from COVID-19. The material from the prospective study consisted of cDNA or gDNA derived from T cells, B-cell-depleted T cells, or PBMCs. Where HLA class I and class II types were available, the types were taken from metadata supplied by the sample provider, not from assay-based typing. The repertoires were made available in a free public database intended to serve as a resource for research on the immune response to SARS-CoV-2. The samples were drawn from two sources: the first 160 participants of the ongoing ImmuneRACE study, and 1,200 or so subjects contributed by 6 global collaborators. A de-identified subject ID, COVID-19 status, age in years and sex were almost always included in the sample metadata. Points the paper makes about the study in general: Clinical and demographic metadata were provided uncurated, with the amount varying by source and participant.

TCRbeta CDR3 regions were amplified from genomic DNA by means of the immunoSEQ Assay, a bias-controlled multiplex PCR. On the study's bioinformatics: Within the assay, amplification of reference gene primers was used to estimate how many nucleated cells each sample contained. To quantify the absolute abundance of each unique TCRbeta CDR3 rearrangement, sequence reads were collapsed and filtered. Productive Simpson clonality was computed per sample as the square root of Simpson's diversity index over productive rearrangements. TCRdb's version of the immuneACCESS table is confined to in-frame rearrangements and falls short of the full clone set. An unresolved V gene accounts for under half of the shortfall where checked; the remainder is of unknown origin. The V and J calls and clone size were taken over from that table, and D and trimming were inferred from the DNA. The sample records about 280,000 clones, roughly 88% of which are singletons. 9.4% of the sample is in the top ten clones.

Via the germline V gene, CDR1 is KGHSH and CDR2 LQKENI. The CDR3 spans 18 residues, from the cysteine through the phenylalanine. Only the CDR3 DNA stays, 54 bases, in frame from base 1. V is trimmed back by 6 bases and J by 0 bases, and the junction contains 12 bases that no gene match accounts for. Whole blood was collected in K2EDTA tubes by collaborating institutions according to the institutions' own protocols. For TCRbeta analysis, collaborator samples were shipped as frozen whole blood, as isolated PBMCs, or as DNA extracted from either sample type. The chain couples TRBV18 to TRBJ1-2, and 11 junctional nucleotides match TRBD1. The sequenced sample consisted of peripheral blood. The sequence derives from a man younger than 35 with active or convalescent COVID-19. At the DNA level, the sequence is TGTGCCAGCTCCCGGGCTGGACAGGGGGCTCTCCCTAACTATGGCTACACCTTC. This yields the protein CASSRAGQGALPNYGYTF.